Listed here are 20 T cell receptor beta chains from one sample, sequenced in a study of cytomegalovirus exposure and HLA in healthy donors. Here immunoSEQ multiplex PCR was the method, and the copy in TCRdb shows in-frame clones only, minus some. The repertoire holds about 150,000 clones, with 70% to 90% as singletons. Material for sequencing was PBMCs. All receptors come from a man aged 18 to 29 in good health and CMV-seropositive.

CDR3 residues: CASRSRGTRQPQHF. The CDR3 DNA reads TGTGCCAGTAGGAGCAGGGGAACCCGTCAGCCCCAGCATTTT. The chain links TRBV19 to TRBJ1-5; D may be TRBD1 (6 bases). Germline V gene sequence: CDR1 LNHDA, CDR2 SQIVND (reference sequence). The CDR3 runs to 14 residues. Trimming pared 6 bases from V and 6 bases from J, leaving 15 bases between.

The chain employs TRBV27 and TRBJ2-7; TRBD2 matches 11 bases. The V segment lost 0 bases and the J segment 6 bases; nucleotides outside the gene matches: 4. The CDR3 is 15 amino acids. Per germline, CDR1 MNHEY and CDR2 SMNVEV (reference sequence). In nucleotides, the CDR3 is TGTGCCAGCAGTTTATCGACTAGCGGGATGGGCGAGCAGTACTTC. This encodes CASSLSTSGMGEQYF.

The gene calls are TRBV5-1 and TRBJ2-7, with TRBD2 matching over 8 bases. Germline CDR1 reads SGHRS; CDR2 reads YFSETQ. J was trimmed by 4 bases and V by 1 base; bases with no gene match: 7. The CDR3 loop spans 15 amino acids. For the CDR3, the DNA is TGCGCCAGCAGCTTGAGCAGCGGGAGTTGGTACGAGCAGTACTTC. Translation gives CASSLSSGSWYEQYF. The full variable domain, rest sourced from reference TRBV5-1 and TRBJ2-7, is KAGVTQTPRYLIKTRGQQVTLSCSPISGHRSVSWYQQTPGQGLQFLFEYFSETQRNKGNFPGRFSGRQFSNSRSEMNVSTLELGDSALYLCASSLSSGSWYEQYFGPGTRLTVT.

The CDR3: CASSQDEAGTDTQYF. Here the CDR3 DNA reads TGTGCCAGCAGCCAAGACGAGGCGGGCACAGATACGCAGTATTTT. This chain joins TRBV4-2 and TRBJ2-3; the D is unclear. V dropped 0 bases and J dropped 1 base, with 8 bases sitting between them. Germline V CDR1 and CDR2: LGHNA, YNFKEQ. The CDR3 covers 15 residues.

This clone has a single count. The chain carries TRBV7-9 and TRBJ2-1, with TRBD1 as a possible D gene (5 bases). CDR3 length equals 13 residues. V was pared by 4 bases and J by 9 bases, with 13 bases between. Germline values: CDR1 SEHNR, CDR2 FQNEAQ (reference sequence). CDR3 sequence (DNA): TGTGCCAGCAGCTCTACTCGACAGCCTGAGCAGTTCTTC. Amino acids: CASSSTRQPEQFF. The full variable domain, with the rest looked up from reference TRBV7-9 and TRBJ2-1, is DTGVSQNPRHKITKRGQNVTFRCDPISEHNRLYWYRQTLGQGPEFLTYFQNEAQLEKSRLLSDRFSAERPKGSFSTLEIQRTEQGDSAMYLCASSSTRQPEQFFGPGTRLTVL.

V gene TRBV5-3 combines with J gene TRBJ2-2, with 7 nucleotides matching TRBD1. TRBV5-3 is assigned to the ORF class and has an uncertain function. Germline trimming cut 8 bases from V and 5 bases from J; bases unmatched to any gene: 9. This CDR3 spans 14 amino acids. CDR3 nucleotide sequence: TGTGCCAGTAAAAGACAGGGCGTAACCGGGGAGCTGTTTTTT. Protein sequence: CASKRQGVTGELFF.

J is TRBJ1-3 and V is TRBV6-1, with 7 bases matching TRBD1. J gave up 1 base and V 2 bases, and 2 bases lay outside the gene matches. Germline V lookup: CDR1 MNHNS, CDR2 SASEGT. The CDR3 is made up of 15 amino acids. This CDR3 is CASSEMTGSGNTIYF. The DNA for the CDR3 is TGTGCCAGCAGTGAAATGACAGGGTCTGGAAACACCATATATTTT.

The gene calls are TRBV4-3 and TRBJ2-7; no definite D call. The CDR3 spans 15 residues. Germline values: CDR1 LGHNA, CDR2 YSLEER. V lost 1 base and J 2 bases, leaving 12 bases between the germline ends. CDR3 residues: CASSQGVLTTYEQYF. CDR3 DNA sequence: TGCGCCAGCAGCCAAGGAGTCTTGACAACCTACGAGCAGTACTTC.

The CDR3 DNA follows: TGTGCCAGTAGTGTTAGACAGGGTAAGAACGAGCAGTACTTC. Protein product: CASSVRQGKNEQYF. The chain combines TRBV19 with TRBJ2-7; 7 bases are shared with TRBD1. J gave up 5 bases and V 5 bases, and 9 bases lay outside the gene matches. This CDR3 is 14 amino acids long. The germline gives CDR1 LNHDA, CDR2 SQIVND (reference sequence).

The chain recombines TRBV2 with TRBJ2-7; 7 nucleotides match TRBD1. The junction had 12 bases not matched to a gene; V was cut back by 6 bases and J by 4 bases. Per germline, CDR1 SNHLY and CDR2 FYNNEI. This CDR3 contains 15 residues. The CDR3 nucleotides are TGTGCCAGCAGCCGATCCGGGACAGTAGGGTACGAGCAGTACTTC. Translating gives CASSRSGTVGYEQYF.

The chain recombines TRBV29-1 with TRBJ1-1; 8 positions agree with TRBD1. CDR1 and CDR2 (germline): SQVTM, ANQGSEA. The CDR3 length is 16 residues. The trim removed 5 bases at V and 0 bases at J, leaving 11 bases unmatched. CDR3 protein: CSVTRQGALMNTEAFF. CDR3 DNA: TGCAGCGTTACACGGCAGGGGGCGCTTATGAACACTGAAGCTTTCTTT.

The CDR3 loop reads CASSFTSGGANHEQFF. CDR3 nucleotide sequence: TGTGCCAGCAGCTTCACCAGCGGGGGGGCCAACCATGAGCAGTTCTTC. The V and J genes are TRBV7-2 and TRBJ2-1, with 10 positions matching TRBD2. CDR1 is SGHTA and CDR2 is FQGNSA in the germline V gene. V shed 3 bases and J 8 bases; nucleotides not matched to a gene: 10. CDR3 length: 16 amino acids.

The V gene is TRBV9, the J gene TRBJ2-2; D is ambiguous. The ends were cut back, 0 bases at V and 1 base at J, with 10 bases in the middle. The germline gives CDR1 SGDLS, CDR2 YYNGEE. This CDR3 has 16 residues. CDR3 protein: CASSVVSFGNTGELFF. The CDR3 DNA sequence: TGTGCCAGCAGCGTAGTTTCCTTCGGGAACACCGGGGAGCTGTTTTTT.

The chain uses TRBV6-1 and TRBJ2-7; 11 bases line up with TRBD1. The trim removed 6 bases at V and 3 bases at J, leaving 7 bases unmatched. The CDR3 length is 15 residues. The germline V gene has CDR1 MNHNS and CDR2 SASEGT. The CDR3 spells CASRGGGTGGYEQYF. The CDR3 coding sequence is TGTGCCAGCAGAGGCGGAGGGACAGGGGGCTACGAGCAGTACTTC.

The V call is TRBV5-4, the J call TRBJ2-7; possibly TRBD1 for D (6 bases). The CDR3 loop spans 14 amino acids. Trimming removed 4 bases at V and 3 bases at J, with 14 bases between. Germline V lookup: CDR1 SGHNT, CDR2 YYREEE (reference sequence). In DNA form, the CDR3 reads TGTGCCAGCAGCGGCCTACAGGGATACTACGAGCAGTACTTC. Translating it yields CASSGLQGYYEQYF.

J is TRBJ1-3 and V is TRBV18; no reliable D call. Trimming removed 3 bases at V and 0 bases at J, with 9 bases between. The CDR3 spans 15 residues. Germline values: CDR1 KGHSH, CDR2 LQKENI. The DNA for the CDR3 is TGTGCCAGCTCACCCACTGCGAGCTCTGGAAACACCATATATTTT. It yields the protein CASSPTASSGNTIYF.

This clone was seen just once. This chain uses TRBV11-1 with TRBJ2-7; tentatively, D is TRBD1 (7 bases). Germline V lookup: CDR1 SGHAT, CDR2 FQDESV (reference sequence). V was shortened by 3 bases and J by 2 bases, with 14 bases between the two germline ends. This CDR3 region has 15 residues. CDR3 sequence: CASSFSQGGTYEQYF. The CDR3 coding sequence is TGTGCCAGCAGCTTCAGCCAGGGGGGTACCTACGAGCAGTACTTC.

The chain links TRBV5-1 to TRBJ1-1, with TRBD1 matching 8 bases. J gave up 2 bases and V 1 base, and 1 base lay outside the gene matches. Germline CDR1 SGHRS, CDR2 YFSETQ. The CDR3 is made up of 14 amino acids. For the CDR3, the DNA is TGCGCCAGCAGCTTGCCAGGGGGCAACACTGAAGCTTTCTTT. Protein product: CASSLPGGNTEAFF.

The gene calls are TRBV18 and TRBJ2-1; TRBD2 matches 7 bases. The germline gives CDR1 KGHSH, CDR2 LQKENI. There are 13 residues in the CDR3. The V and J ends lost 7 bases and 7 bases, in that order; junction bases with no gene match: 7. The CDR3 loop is CASLRGGRNEQFF. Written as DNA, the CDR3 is TGTGCCAGCTTGCGGGGAGGGAGGAATGAGCAGTTCTTC.

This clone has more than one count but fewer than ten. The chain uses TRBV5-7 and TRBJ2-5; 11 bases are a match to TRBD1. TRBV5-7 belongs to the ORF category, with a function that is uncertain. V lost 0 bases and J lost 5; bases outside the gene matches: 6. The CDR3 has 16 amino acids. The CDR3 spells CASSLARTGGLETQYF. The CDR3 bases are TGTGCCAGCAGCTTGGCCCGGACAGGGGGCTTGGAGACCCAGTACTTC.